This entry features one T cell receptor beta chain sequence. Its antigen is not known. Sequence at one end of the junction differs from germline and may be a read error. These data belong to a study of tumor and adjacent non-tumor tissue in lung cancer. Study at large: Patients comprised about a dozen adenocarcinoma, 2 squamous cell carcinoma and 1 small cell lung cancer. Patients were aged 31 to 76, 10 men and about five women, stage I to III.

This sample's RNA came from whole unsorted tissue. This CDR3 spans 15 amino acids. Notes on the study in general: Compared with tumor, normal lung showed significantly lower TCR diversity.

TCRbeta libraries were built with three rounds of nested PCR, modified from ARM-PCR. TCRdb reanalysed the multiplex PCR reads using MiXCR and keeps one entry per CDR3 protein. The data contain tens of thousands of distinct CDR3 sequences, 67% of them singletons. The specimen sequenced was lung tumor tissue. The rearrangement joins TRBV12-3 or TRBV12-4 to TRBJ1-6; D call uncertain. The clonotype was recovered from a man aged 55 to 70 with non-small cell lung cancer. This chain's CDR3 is CASNDTSSYNSHLHF. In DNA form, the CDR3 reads TGTGCCAGTAATGATACTAGCTCCTATAATTCACACCTCCACTTT.